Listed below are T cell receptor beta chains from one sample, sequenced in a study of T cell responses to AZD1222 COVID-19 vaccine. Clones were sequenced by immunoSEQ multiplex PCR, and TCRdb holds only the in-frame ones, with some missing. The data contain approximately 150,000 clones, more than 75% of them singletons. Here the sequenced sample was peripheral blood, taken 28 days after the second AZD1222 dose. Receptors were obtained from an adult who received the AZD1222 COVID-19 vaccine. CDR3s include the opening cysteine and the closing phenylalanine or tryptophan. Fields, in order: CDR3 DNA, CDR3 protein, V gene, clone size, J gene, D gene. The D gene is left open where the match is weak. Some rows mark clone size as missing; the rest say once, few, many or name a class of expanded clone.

CDR3 DNA: TGTGCCAGCAGGGGGACTTCTAAGGCTACCTACGAGCAGTACTTC
CDR3 protein: CASRGTSKATYEQYF
V gene: TRBV27
clone size: .
J gene: TRBJ2-7
D gene: .

CDR3 DNA: TGTGCCAGCAGCTTGTTCTGGGACAGGGGCGGCGAGCAGTACTTC
CDR3 protein: CASSLFWDRGGEQYF
V gene: TRBV5-5
clone size: .
J gene: TRBJ2-7
D gene: TRBD1

CDR3 DNA: TGCGCCAGCAGCCATAGGACAGAGTATGGCTACACCTTC
CDR3 protein: CASSHRTEYGYTF
V gene: TRBV4-1
clone size: .
J gene: TRBJ1-2
D gene: .

CDR3 DNA: TGCGCCAGCAGCTTCGAGGCAGGGACTAATGAAAAACTGTTTTTT
CDR3 protein: CASSFEAGTNEKLFF
V gene: TRBV5-1
clone size: .
J gene: TRBJ1-4
D gene: .

CDR3 DNA: TGTGCCAGCAGTTACTCCTGGGGACAAGAGACCCAGTACTTC
CDR3 protein: CASSYSWGQETQYF
V gene: TRBV6-5
clone size: .
J gene: TRBJ2-5
D gene: .

CDR3 DNA: TGTGCCTGGAGTGAAGAGGGCGTGCAGCCCCAGCATTTT
CDR3 protein: CAWSEEGVQPQHF
V gene: TRBV30
clone size: .
J gene: TRBJ1-5
D gene: .

CDR3 DNA: TGTGCCAGCAGCGTAGAGGGCCGTCATTACACCTTC
CDR3 protein: CASSVEGRHYTF
V gene: TRBV9
clone size: .
J gene: TRBJ1-2
D gene: .

CDR3 DNA: TGCAGTGCTAGTCGGGCGGGGGGTTACAATGAGCAGTTCTTC
CDR3 protein: CSASRAGGYNEQFF
V gene: TRBV20-1
clone size: .
J gene: TRBJ2-1
D gene: TRBD2

CDR3 DNA: TGTGCCATCGAACCTGACGGATTCTCTGGAAACACCATATATTTT
CDR3 protein: CAIEPDGFSGNTIYF
V gene: TRBV10-3
clone size: .
J gene: TRBJ1-3
D gene: .

CDR3 DNA: TGTGCCACCAGGGGGGGCGACGAGACCCAGTACTTC
CDR3 protein: CATRGGDETQYF
V gene: TRBV24-1
clone size: .
J gene: TRBJ2-5
D gene: .

CDR3 DNA: TGTGCCAGCAGCTTAGAGGGACTTGAAACCGGGGAGCTGTTTTTT
CDR3 protein: CASSLEGLETGELFF
V gene: TRBV11-1
clone size: .
J gene: TRBJ2-2
D gene: .

CDR3 DNA: TGTGCCACCAGCAGAGGAGGTAATTATGGTCGCTACACCTTC
CDR3 protein: CATSRGGNYGRYTF
V gene: TRBV15
clone size: .
J gene: TRBJ1-2
D gene: .

CDR3 DNA: TGTGCCAGCAGTGAAAGCCGAATGGGGACAGGGTCACGAGGCTACACCTTC
CDR3 protein: CASSESRMGTGSRGYTF
V gene: TRBV2
clone size: .
J gene: TRBJ1-2
D gene: TRBD1

CDR3 DNA: TGCGCCAGCAGCTTTACTACGGGGGTTGGAGAGACCCAGTACTTC
CDR3 protein: CASSFTTGVGETQYF
V gene: TRBV5-1
clone size: .
J gene: TRBJ2-5
D gene: .

CDR3 DNA: TGTGCCAGCAGTTATGGGGGGATCGGTCAGCCCCAGCATTTT
CDR3 protein: CASSYGGIGQPQHF
V gene: TRBV6-6
clone size: .
J gene: TRBJ1-5
D gene: .

CDR3 DNA: TGCGCCAGCAGTGAGGATGCCGGGAACAATCAGCCCCAGCATTTT
CDR3 protein: CASSEDAGNNQPQHF
V gene: TRBV10-2
clone size: .
J gene: TRBJ1-5
D gene: .

CDR3 DNA: TGTGCCATCAGTGGAAGAAATGAGCAGTTCTTC
CDR3 protein: CAISGRNEQFF
V gene: TRBV10-3
clone size: .
J gene: TRBJ2-1
D gene: .

CDR3 DNA: TGCGCCAGCAGCACCGACCTCTACGAGCAGTACTTC
CDR3 protein: CASSTDLYEQYF
V gene: TRBV5-1
clone size: .
J gene: TRBJ2-7
D gene: .

CDR3 DNA: TGCGCCAGCAGTCAATGGACGGATCTCGATGAAAAACTGTTTTTT
CDR3 protein: CASSQWTDLDEKLFF
V gene: TRBV4-1
clone size: .
J gene: TRBJ1-4
D gene: .

CDR3 DNA: TGCAGCGCCTCGGGGACCGGCAATCAGCCCCAGCATTTT
CDR3 protein: CSASGTGNQPQHF
V gene: TRBV29-1
clone size: .
J gene: TRBJ1-5
D gene: .

CDR3 DNA: TGTGCCAGCAGCTCGCTAGCGGCAACCACAGATACGCAGTATTTT
CDR3 protein: CASSSLAATTDTQYF
V gene: TRBV13
clone size: .
J gene: TRBJ2-3
D gene: TRBD2

CDR3 DNA: TGTGCCAGCAGCTTACCAGGAGACGGGGAGCTGTTTTTT
CDR3 protein: CASSLPGDGELFF
V gene: TRBV7-2
clone size: .
J gene: TRBJ2-2
D gene: .

CDR3 DNA: TGTGCCAGTAGTGCCTCCAGCCGGGCTAATGAAAAACTGTTTTTT
CDR3 protein: CASSASSRANEKLFF
V gene: TRBV19
clone size: .
J gene: TRBJ1-4
D gene: .

CDR3 DNA: TGTGCCAGTAGTATGGGCGGTCCCGGGGTTTCACCCCTCCACTTT
CDR3 protein: CASSMGGPGVSPLHF
V gene: TRBV19
clone size: .
J gene: TRBJ1-6
D gene: .

CDR3 DNA: TGCGCCAGCACCCTGACGGGACAGCCTAGAAAAGATACGCAGTATTTT
CDR3 protein: CASTLTGQPRKDTQYF
V gene: TRBV5-1
clone size: few
J gene: TRBJ2-3
D gene: TRBD1

CDR3 DNA: TGTGCCAGCAGCATAGACAGCCACACTGAAGCTTTCTTT
CDR3 protein: CASSIDSHTEAFF
V gene: TRBV12-3/TRBV12-4
clone size: .
J gene: TRBJ1-1
D gene: .

CDR3 DNA: TGTGCCAGCAGTTACTCACAGGGTGCCTATGGCTACACCTTC
CDR3 protein: CASSYSQGAYGYTF
V gene: TRBV6-5
clone size: .
J gene: TRBJ1-2
D gene: .

CDR3 DNA: TGTGCCAGCAGTGGGGGGTCACCTGCCGAAGCTTTCTTT
CDR3 protein: CASSGGSPAEAFF
V gene: TRBV11-2
clone size: .
J gene: TRBJ1-1
D gene: .

CDR3 DNA: TGTGCCAGCAGCCCGGTGGGGGGGCGACGGGGGCCCCAGCATTTT
CDR3 protein: CASSPVGGRRGPQHF
V gene: TRBV27
clone size: .
J gene: TRBJ1-5
D gene: .

CDR3 DNA: TGTGCCAGCAGTCCGGGCCCCTGGGGTCAGCCCCAGCATTTT
CDR3 protein: CASSPGPWGQPQHF
V gene: TRBV27
clone size: few
J gene: TRBJ1-5
D gene: .

CDR3 DNA: TGTGCCAGCAGCTTGGCCGGGAGGGCCTACTTC
CDR3 protein: CASSLAGRAYF
V gene: TRBV5-6
clone size: .
J gene: TRBJ1-2
D gene: .

CDR3 DNA: TGTGCCTGGACGGGCCTACAGGAATCCCTTGGCACTGAAGCTTTCTTT
CDR3 protein: CAWTGLQESLGTEAFF
V gene: TRBV30
clone size: .
J gene: TRBJ1-1
D gene: .

CDR3 DNA: TGTGCCTGGAGTGTCGGGGTGGCGCAGTATTTT
CDR3 protein: CAWSVGVAQYF
V gene: TRBV30
clone size: .
J gene: TRBJ2-3
D gene: .

CDR3 DNA: TGCGCCAGCAGCTTGCAGGCAGACACTGAAGCTTTCTTT
CDR3 protein: CASSLQADTEAFF
V gene: TRBV5-1
clone size: .
J gene: TRBJ1-1
D gene: .

CDR3 DNA: TGTGCCAGCACAGGGAGGGGTCGCGAGCAGTACTTC
CDR3 protein: CASTGRGREQYF
V gene: TRBV6-5
clone size: once
J gene: TRBJ2-7
D gene: TRBD2

CDR3 DNA: TGTGCCAGCAGCTTAGAACTCCCGTTCAACGGAAACACCATATATTTT
CDR3 protein: CASSLELPFNGNTIYF
V gene: TRBV11-2
clone size: .
J gene: TRBJ1-3
D gene: .

CDR3 DNA: TGTGCCAGCAGCTTAGGGGCCACTGAAGCTTTCTTT
CDR3 protein: CASSLGATEAFF
V gene: TRBV11-2
clone size: .
J gene: TRBJ1-1
D gene: .

CDR3 DNA: TGTGCCAGCAGCCAAGAGGGGAAGGCGAGCACTGAAGCTTTCTTT
CDR3 protein: CASSQEGKASTEAFF
V gene: TRBV4-2
clone size: once
J gene: TRBJ1-1
D gene: .

CDR3 DNA: TGTGCCAGCATATCCATAGGGCCGAACACTGAAGCTTTCTTT
CDR3 protein: CASISIGPNTEAFF
V gene: TRBV6-5
clone size: .
J gene: TRBJ1-1
D gene: .

CDR3 DNA: TGTGCCAGTAGTATAGGAAGGGACTGGAGCTACAATGAGCAGTTCTTC
CDR3 protein: CASSIGRDWSYNEQFF
V gene: TRBV19
clone size: .
J gene: TRBJ2-1
D gene: .

CDR3 DNA: TGCGCCAGCTCCGATAGGAGCGAGCAGTACTTC
CDR3 protein: CASSDRSEQYF
V gene: TRBV5-1
clone size: .
J gene: TRBJ2-7
D gene: .

CDR3 DNA: TGTGCCAGCAGTTCTGTCGGGGGGACCCACACAGATACGCAGTATTTT
CDR3 protein: CASSSVGGTHTDTQYF
V gene: TRBV6-5
clone size: .
J gene: TRBJ2-3
D gene: TRBD2